The clone carrying this T cell receptor beta chain has just a few counts. The target antigen is unknown. The repertoire was sequenced with immunoSEQ multiplex PCR; TCRdb's copy has only in-frame clones and lacks some. The repertoire holds about 2 million clones, around 95% seen once, with 0.1% to 0.15% in the top ten. This entry belongs to a study of shared clonotypes between healthy human individuals. Points from the study as a whole: Clonotype sharing across a few donors was observed for around 5% of naive CD4 clonotypes. Clonotype sharing among donors was thought likely to change with sequencing depth.

The length of the CDR3 is 11 residues. Unmatched junction bases numbered 3, after V lost 6 bases and J lost 8 bases. CDR1 is SNHLY and CDR2 is FYNNEI in the germline V gene. It was into CD45RA+ naive and CD45RA-negative memory subsets that the CD4+ cells were split. V is TRBV2 and J is TRBJ1-2, with 7 positions matching TRBD1. This TCR was recovered from a man younger than 35 in good health. The sequenced sample was naive CD4+ T cells sorted from blood. Subset of the sample: CD45RA+ positively selected. This chain's CDR3 is CASRSGGGYTF. The CDR3 DNA follows: TGTGCCAGCAGATCAGGGGGAGGCTACACCTTC.